The 16 T cell receptor beta chains below all came from one sample that was sequenced in a study of OX40 agonist ivuxolimab in advanced cancers. The assay was immunoSEQ multiplex PCR, and TCRdb's table has in-frame clones only and misses some. This sample yields tens of thousands of clones, of which roughly nine tenths are seen a single time; approximately 0.19% belongs to the top ten. Sequenced material: CD4+ or CD8+ T cells sorted from blood, taken in a trial of the OX40 agonist ivuxolimab. The receptor set was obtained from an adult with an advanced solid tumor such as melanoma, head and neck, liver or kidney cancer.

This sequence joins TRBV7-3 and TRBJ2-7; tentatively, D is TRBD2 (5 bases). CDR3 length: 12 amino acids. Trimming took 4 bases from V and 7 from J, leaving 11 bases between them. Germline V CDR1 and CDR2: SGHTA, FQGTGA. In nucleotides, the CDR3 is TGTGCCAGCAGCTCCCGCCCGGGGGAGCAGTACTTC. It translates to CASSSRPGEQYF.

This clone was seen only once. The CDR3 DNA follows: TGTGCCAGCAGCACACGGGTGGCGAACTACGAGCAGTACTTC. Its protein product is CASSTRVANYEQYF. The V gene is TRBV11-2, the J gene TRBJ2-7; D ambiguous. Germline V gene sequence: CDR1 SGHAT, CDR2 FQNNGV. V lost 5 bases, J lost 3 bases, and 14 bases lay in between. This CDR3 comprises 14 residues.

The chain recombines TRBV29-1 with TRBJ1-2; a weak D match, TRBD1 (6 bases). CDR1 is SQVTM, CDR2 ANQGSEA, per germline. Trimming shortened V by 3 bases and J by 4 bases, and 18 bases separated the two germline ends. CDR3 size: 15 residues. The CDR3 sequence is CSVDGGTSGSYGYTF. The CDR3 DNA sequence: TGCAGCGTTGATGGAGGGACATCCGGGAGCTATGGCTACACCTTC.

This clone ranks as medium-sized. V is TRBV20-1 and J is TRBJ1-1; D gene ambiguous. The CDR3 consists of 11 residues. V was clipped by 6 bases and J by 5 bases, with 10 bases between them. Germline V gives CDR1 DFQATT, CDR2 SNEGSKA (reference sequence). CDR3 residues: CSATERTEAFF. For the CDR3, the DNA is TGCAGTGCGACGGAACGGACTGAAGCTTTCTTT.

This clone was detected a few times. This chain links TRBV28 with TRBJ2-7; 9 bases align to TRBD2. V was clipped by 7 bases and J by 5 bases; unmatched bases: 15. This CDR3 is built from 16 residues. Per germline, CDR1 MDHEN and CDR2 SYDVKM. This CDR3 reads CASTLGGAGGPDEQYF. CDR3 sequence (DNA): TGTGCCAGCACCTTAGGTGGTGCGGGAGGGCCGGACGAGCAGTACTTC.

This sequence joins TRBV29-1 and TRBJ2-1; 12 bases match TRBD2. CDR3 size: 14 residues. Trimming took 7 bases from V and 8 from J; bases not matched to a gene: 9. Germline V lookup: CDR1 SQVTM, CDR2 ANQGSEA. The CDR3 DNA is TGCAGCGGGAAAAAGACTAGCGGGAGCGATGAGCAGTTCTTC. This gives the protein CSGKKTSGSDEQFF.

The V and J genes are TRBV14 and TRBJ2-5; D is undetermined. CDR3 size: 14 residues. The V gene's germline CDR1 is SGHDN and CDR2 FVKESK. Trimming removed 1 base at V and 3 bases at J, with 9 bases between. The CDR3 DNA reads as TGTGCCAGCAGCCAAGTGGGGTGGAAAGAGACCCAGTACTTC. This encodes CASSQVGWKETQYF.

V gene TRBV19 combines with J gene TRBJ1-1; D gene uncertain. Germline lookup yields CDR1 LNHDA and CDR2 SQIVND (reference sequence). Trimming took off 4 bases at V and 6 bases at J, with 12 bases between the two ends. CDR3 length: 13 amino acids. The CDR3 here is CASSRAYTPEAFF. CDR3 nucleotides: TGTGCCAGTAGTAGGGCCTACACACCTGAAGCTTTCTTT.

The chain is built from TRBV7-3 and TRBJ2-1, with D possibly TRBD2 on 6 matching bases. Between the trimmed V and J ends, which lost 4 bases and 5 bases, there was a span of 9 bases. This CDR3 is built from 13 residues. The V gene's germline CDR1 is SGHTA and CDR2 FQGTGA. The CDR3 spells CASSSGSNNEQFF. CDR3 coding DNA: TGTGCCAGCAGCTCCGGGAGCAACAATGAGCAGTTCTTC.

The chain links TRBV28 to TRBJ1-2; unclear D gene. CDR1 is MDHEN, CDR2 SYDVKM, per germline. V lost 8 bases, J lost 8 bases, and 15 bases lay in between. This CDR3 region has 12 residues. CDR3 nucleotide sequence: TGTGCCAGCGCAGCTTCGGTCTTCGGCTACACCTTC. Its translation: CASAASVFGYTF.

The V and J genes are TRBV6-5 and TRBJ2-4; D may be TRBD1 (6 bases). From germline, CDR1 is MNHEY and CDR2 SVGAGI. Trimming left V 6 bases short and J 5 bases short, with 14 bases between. CDR3 length equals 14 residues. CDR3 coding DNA: TGTGCCAGCAGACCGACAGGCCCGGAAAACATTCAGTACTTC. Translating gives CASRPTGPENIQYF.

This CDR3 reads CARVGSYEQYV. CDR3 bases: TGTGCCAGGGTGGGGAGCTACGAGCAGTACGTC. The rearrangement joins TRBV9 to TRBJ2-7; D is perhaps TRBD2 (5 bases). This CDR3 contains 11 residues. V lost 8 bases, J lost 3 bases, and 9 bases lay in between. Germline CDR1 SGDLS, CDR2 YYNGEE.

This rearrangement joins TRBV5-6 to TRBJ1-4, with 7 positions matching TRBD1. Germline-derived CDR1 and CDR2 are SGHDT and YYEEEE. The CDR3 totals 14 residues. Trimming cost V 3 bases and J 8 bases; bases outside gene matches: 7. The CDR3 is CASSSRQGREKLFF. The CDR3 coding sequence is TGTGCCAGCAGCTCACGACAGGGAAGGGAAAAACTGTTTTTT.

The CDR3 reads CSAMPSRSRETQYF. The DNA of the CDR3 is TGCAGCGCCATGCCGAGTAGGTCTAGGGAGACCCAGTACTTC. J is TRBJ2-5 and V is TRBV29-1; D not certain. The CDR3 consists of 14 residues. From germline, CDR1 is SQVTM and CDR2 ANQGSEA. V lost 7 bases and J 5 bases, leaving 20 bases between the germline ends.

The rearrangement links TRBV2 to TRBJ1-2, with TRBD1 as a possible D gene (5 bases). Looked up from germline, CDR1 is SNHLY and CDR2 is FYNNEI. There are 14 residues in the CDR3. The V end lost 6 bases, the J end lost 3 bases, and 14 bases lay between the germline ends. CDR3 in DNA: TGTGCCAGCAGGGGCCCTGGGACTTACTATGGCTACACCTTC. This codes for CASRGPGTYYGYTF.

About this clone itself: The junction shows a germline mismatch at one end, possibly a read error. This chain links TRBV7-9 with TRBJ2-3; D is possibly TRBD2 (6 bases). This CDR3 has 12 amino acids. Germline assignment: CDR1 SEHNR and CDR2 FQNEAQ (reference sequence). The CDR3 loop is CVGGYGAYTQYF. The CDR3 coding sequence is TGCGTTGGGGGGTACGGCGCGTATACGCAGTATTTT.